The rows below give T cell receptor beta chains drawn from one sample of a study of shared clonotypes between healthy human individuals. The data were produced by immunoSEQ multiplex PCR, yet TCRdb's version contains in-frame clones alone and is incomplete. The sample records 560,000 or so clones, 90% to 97% being singletons. The sample was naive CD8+ T cells sorted from blood. The receptors derive from a woman aged 30 to 39 in good health. CDR3s include the opening cysteine and the closing phenylalanine or tryptophan. A D gene is named only where the DNA matches it firmly. Expanded clones get a size class; other rows say once, few or many, or leave the size out.

v_gene,j_gene,d_gene,abundance,CDR3nt,CDR3aa
TRBV30,TRBJ2-3,.,.,TGTGCCTGGAGTTTAGCGGCTAGCACAGATACGCAGTATTTT,CAWSLAASTDTQYF
TRBV11-3,TRBJ1-1,.,.,TGTGCCAGCAGCTTAAGGGGACCGAACACTGAAGCTTTCTTT,CASSLRGPNTEAFF
TRBV27,TRBJ1-5,.,once,TGTGCCAGCAGGCCGGGGACGGACAATCAGCCCCAGCATTTT,CASRPGTDNQPQHF
TRBV5-1,TRBJ2-7,.,.,TGCGCCAGCAGCGGGGGGACAGAGACCTACGAGCAGTACTTC,CASSGGTETYEQYF
TRBV7-9,TRBJ1-3,.,.,TGTGCCAGCAGCTTAAAAACGGGACGAGAAAACACCATATATTTT,CASSLKTGRENTIYF
TRBV4-2,TRBJ2-2,.,.,TGTGCCAGCAGCCAAGTCGAATGGCGGGAGAACACCGGGGAGCTGTTTTTT,CASSQVEWRENTGELFF
TRBV27,TRBJ2-7,TRBD2,.,TGTGCCAGCAGGGAAGGGACTAGCGGATCCTACGAGCAGTACTTC,CASREGTSGSYEQYF
TRBV7-8,TRBJ2-1,.,.,TGTGCCAGCAGCTTAGTATTGGTCGGTGTCAATGAGCAGTTCTTC,CASSLVLVGVNEQFF
TRBV27,TRBJ1-1,.,.,TGTGCCAGCAGCCTTGGACAGCTCACTTCCACTGAAGCTTTCTTT,CASSLGQLTSTEAFF
TRBV28,TRBJ2-7,.,.,TGTGCCAGCAGTCAGACGGAAGGAGCTCGCGAGCAGTACTTC,CASSQTEGAREQYF
TRBV4-1,TRBJ2-7,.,.,TGCGCCAGCAGCCAAGAACAGGGAACCTACGAGCAGTACTTC,CASSQEQGTYEQYF
TRBV9,TRBJ1-1,.,.,TGTGCCAGCAGCGGCGAGGGCCGGGCGGCGGACACTGAAGCTTTCTTT,CASSGEGRAADTEAFF
TRBV9,TRBJ2-7,.,.,TGTGCCAGCAGCGAGGGGGACTCCGCACACCACGAGCAGTACTTC,CASSEGDSAHHEQYF
TRBV7-9,TRBJ1-1,.,.,TGTGCCAGCAGCGCGTCGGTGAACACTGAAGCTTTCTTT,CASSASVNTEAFF
TRBV27,TRBJ2-7,TRBD1,.,TGTGCCAGCAGTGCGACCGGGACAGGTAGATCCTACGAGCAGTACTTC,CASSATGTGRSYEQYF
TRBV4-1,TRBJ2-7,TRBD2,.,TGCGCCAGCAGTCTAACTGATCCGGGACTAGCGGACCTCGGGGAGCAGTACTTC,CASSLTDPGLADLGEQYF
TRBV7-9,TRBJ2-7,TRBD1,.,TGTGCCAGCAGCCTACAGGGGGCGATGAACGAGCAGTACTTC,CASSLQGAMNEQYF
TRBV7-7,TRBJ2-7,TRBD2,.,TGTGCCAGCAGCTTAGGGGCGGGAGGGTCTCACATGTACTTC,CASSLGAGGSHMYF
TRBV28,TRBJ2-3,TRBD2,.,TGTGCCAGCAGCAAACTAGCGGGAGGTACAGATACGCAGTATTTT,CASSKLAGGTDTQYF
TRBV28,TRBJ1-5,TRBD1,.,TGTGCCAGCAGCTGGACAGGCGTAAATCAGCCCCAGCATTTT,CASSWTGVNQPQHF
TRBV5-1,TRBJ2-1,TRBD2,.,TGCGCCAGCAGCCCCAGGATAGCGGGAGTTAAGAGTGAGCAGTTCTTC,CASSPRIAGVKSEQFF
TRBV7-3,TRBJ2-3,.,few,TGTGCCAGCAGCTTGGCGACAGGAAGCACAGATACGCAGTATTTT,CASSLATGSTDTQYF